These T cell receptor beta chains were read from a single sample in a study of blood T cell repertoires in COVID-19. The protocol was immunoSEQ multiplex PCR, while the TCRdb copy is restricted to in-frame clones and leaves out a portion. The table lists roughly 250,000 clones, 80% to 85% of them singletons, with 2.5% to 3% in the top ten. The sample consisted of peripheral blood. The receptors stem from a woman aged 60-70 years with active or convalescent COVID-19. CDR3s leave out the opening cysteine and the closing phenylalanine or tryptophan. D genes are given only for firm matches.

>TRBD2|TRBV5-5|11
ASSSPGGETQY
>.|TRBV14|14
ASSQERWSRDSPLH
>.|TRBV5-6|11
ASSVDTSYEQY
>TRBD1|TRBV6-4|11
ASSSNRDRGYT
>TRBD1|TRBV18|12
ASSPPQGYPEAF
>.|TRBV29-1|15
SVEGAWNQGPPNEQF
>.|TRBV5-1|12
ASTNAGGASGYT
>TRBD1|TRBV7-3|13
ASSLTTGRNNEQF
>.|TRBV19|14
ASSNPGGGSNQPQH
>.|TRBV10-1|13
ASSEGDRSPYEQY
>.|TRBV7-3|11
ASSFKLRETQY
>.|TRBV5-1|13
ASSLVGGSGNTIY
>.|TRBV5-1|13
ASSAAEDILYGYT